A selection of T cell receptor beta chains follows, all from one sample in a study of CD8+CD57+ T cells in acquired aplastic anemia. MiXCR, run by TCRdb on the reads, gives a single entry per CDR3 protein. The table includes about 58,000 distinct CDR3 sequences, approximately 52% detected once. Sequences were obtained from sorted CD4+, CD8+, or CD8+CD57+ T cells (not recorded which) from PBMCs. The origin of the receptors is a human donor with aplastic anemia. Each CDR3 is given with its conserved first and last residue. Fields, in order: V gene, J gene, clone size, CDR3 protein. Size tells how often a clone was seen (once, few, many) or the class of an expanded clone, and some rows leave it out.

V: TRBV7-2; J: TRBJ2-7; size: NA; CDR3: CASSRITSGSYEQYF
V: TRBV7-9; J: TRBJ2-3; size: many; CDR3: CASSLRDRRWDTQYF
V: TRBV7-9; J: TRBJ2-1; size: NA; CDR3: CASSLYALEQFF
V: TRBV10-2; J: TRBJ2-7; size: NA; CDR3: CASRGQGYTEQYF
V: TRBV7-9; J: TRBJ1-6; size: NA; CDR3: CASSLDSVDSPLHF
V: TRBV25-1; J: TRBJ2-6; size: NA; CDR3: CASSEYNSGANVLTF
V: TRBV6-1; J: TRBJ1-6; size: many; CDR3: CASRGMERGSYNSPLHF
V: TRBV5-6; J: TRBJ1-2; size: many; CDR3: CASSSGTDFYGYTF
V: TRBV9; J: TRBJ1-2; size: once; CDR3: CASTRDNQRDGYTF
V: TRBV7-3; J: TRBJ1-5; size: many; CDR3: CASSLDGGRNQPQHF
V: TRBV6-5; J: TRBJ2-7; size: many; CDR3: CASSYDGADYEQYF
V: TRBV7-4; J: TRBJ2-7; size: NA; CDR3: CASSTRTGRYEQYF
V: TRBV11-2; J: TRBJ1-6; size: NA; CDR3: CASSLSTGGNSPLHF
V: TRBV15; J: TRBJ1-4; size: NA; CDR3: CATSRDRSIGEKPFF
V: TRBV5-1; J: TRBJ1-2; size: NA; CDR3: CASSPQDRNYGYTF
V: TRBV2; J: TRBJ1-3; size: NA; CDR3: CASSSNSGNSGNTIYF
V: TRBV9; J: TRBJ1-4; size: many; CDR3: CASSGPDSGNEKLFF
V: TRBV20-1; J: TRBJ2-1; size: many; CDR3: CSAEGTSGVSYNEQFF
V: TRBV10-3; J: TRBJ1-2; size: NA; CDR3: CAIGREGYGYTF
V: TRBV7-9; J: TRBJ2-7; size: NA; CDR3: CASSTGGQVYEQYF
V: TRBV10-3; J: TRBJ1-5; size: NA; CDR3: CATGENSNQPQHF
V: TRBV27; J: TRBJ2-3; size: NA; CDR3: CASSHHRGGQYF
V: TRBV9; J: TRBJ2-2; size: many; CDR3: CASSLSPGQKNTGELFF
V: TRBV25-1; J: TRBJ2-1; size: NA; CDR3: CASRRGSGEPYNEQFF
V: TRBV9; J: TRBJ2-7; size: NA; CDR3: CASSPGQGGYYEQYF
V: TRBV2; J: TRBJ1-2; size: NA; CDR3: CASIGGWSGYTF
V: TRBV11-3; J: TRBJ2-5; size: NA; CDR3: CASSLGLAGGQETQYF
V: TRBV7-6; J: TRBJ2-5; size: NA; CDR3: CASSSGGGTSGGTQETQHF
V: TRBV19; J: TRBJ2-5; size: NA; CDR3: CASSIGGQGAETQYF
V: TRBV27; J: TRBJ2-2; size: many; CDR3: CASSLIPGELFF
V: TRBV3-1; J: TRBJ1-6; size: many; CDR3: CASSQGILRTGTGDSPLHF
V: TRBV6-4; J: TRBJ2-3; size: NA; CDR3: CASSHRTSGVCTDTQYF
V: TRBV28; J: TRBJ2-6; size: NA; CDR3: CASSFIYPSGANVLTF
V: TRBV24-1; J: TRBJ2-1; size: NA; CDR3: CATSDLPGLAGGNEQFF
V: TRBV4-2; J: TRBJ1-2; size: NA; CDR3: CASSQEPAAYGYTF
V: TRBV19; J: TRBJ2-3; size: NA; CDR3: CASSSGGITDTQYF
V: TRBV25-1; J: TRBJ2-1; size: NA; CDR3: CASSEGGTDYNEQFF
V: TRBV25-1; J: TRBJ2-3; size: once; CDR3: CASSEPQTDTQYF
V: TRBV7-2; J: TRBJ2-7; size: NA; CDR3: CASSQASRSSYEQYF
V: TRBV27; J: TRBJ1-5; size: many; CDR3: CASSFRDRDQPQHF
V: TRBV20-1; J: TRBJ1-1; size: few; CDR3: CSIRGRVDVEAFF
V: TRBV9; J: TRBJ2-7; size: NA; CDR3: CASSVGQGHYEQYF
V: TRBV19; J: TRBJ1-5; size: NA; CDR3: CAWSVGARDNQPQHF
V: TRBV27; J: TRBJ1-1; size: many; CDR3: CASSLVLNTEAFF
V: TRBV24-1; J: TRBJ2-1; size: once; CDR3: CATSDSGGRRQFF
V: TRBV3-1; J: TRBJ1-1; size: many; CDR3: CASSQVVGSTEAFF
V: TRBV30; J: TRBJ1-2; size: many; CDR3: CAWNEQGAANYGYTF
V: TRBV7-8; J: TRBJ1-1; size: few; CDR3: CASSLEGVWTMHTEAFF
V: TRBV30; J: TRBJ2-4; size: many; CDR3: CAWSVLDRDIQYF
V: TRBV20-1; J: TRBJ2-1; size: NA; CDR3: CSAIKRTSGGYNEQFF
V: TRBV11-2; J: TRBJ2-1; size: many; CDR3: CASSLEDNEQFF
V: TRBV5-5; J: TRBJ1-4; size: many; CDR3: CASSQGGTNEKLFF
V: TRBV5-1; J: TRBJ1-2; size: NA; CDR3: CASSLEVGPGYTF
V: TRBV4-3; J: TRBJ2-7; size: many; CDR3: CASSQDLGFEQYF
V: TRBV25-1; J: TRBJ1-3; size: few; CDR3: CASSEERTGNTIYF
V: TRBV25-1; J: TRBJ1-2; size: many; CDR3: CASNPTGNYGYTF
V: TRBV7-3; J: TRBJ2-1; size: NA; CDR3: CASSASGGLNNEQFF